Listed here are 11 T cell receptor beta chains from one sample, sequenced in a study of blood T cell repertoires in COVID-19. Sequencing was performed with immunoSEQ multiplex PCR; in TCRdb, only in-frame clones are kept and a portion is missing. The repertoire has a few hundred thousand clones, roughly four fifths of them found once; the top ten carry nearly 9.5%. Material for sequencing was PBMCs or T cells enriched from blood (not recorded which). These receptors all stem from a man aged 40-49 years who had recovered from COVID-19.

The chain employs TRBV10-3 and TRBJ2-7; 9 bases are a match to TRBD2. After removal of 4 bases from V and 3 bases from J, the junction contained 1 base not matched to a gene. CDR1 and CDR2 (germline): ENHRY, SYGVKD. The CDR3 covers 13 residues. In nucleotides, the CDR3 is TGTGCCATCAGTGTAGCGGGGGTCTACGAGCAGTACTTC. Its translation is CAISVAGVYEQYF.

The genes are TRBV19 and TRBJ2-6; tentatively, D is TRBD2 (5 bases). Germline V gene lookup returns CDR1 LNHDA and CDR2 SQIVND (reference sequence). V was cut by 6 bases and J by 1 base, with 10 bases left in between. The CDR3 runs to 15 residues. The CDR3 protein is CASRGGESGANVLTF. In DNA form, the CDR3 reads TGTGCCAGTAGGGGTGGGGAGTCTGGGGCCAACGTCCTGACTTTC.

This chain uses TRBV23-1 with TRBJ2-2, with D possibly TRBD1 on 5 matching bases. TRBV23-1 is marked as an open reading frame, function uncertain. The CDR3 loop spans 15 amino acids. V gave up 5 bases and J gave up 1 base, with 11 bases separating them. For the CDR3, the DNA is TGCGCCAGCAGTAAAAGGGGTAGGAACACCGGGGAGCTGTTTTTT. Translating it yields CASSKRGRNTGELFF.

The chain employs TRBV6-5 and TRBJ2-5; 8 bases align to TRBD1. The CDR3 sequence is 15 residues long. Germline V gene lookup returns CDR1 MNHEY and CDR2 SVGAGI. The trim removed 7 bases at V and 4 bases at J, leaving 11 bases unmatched. As DNA, the CDR3 is TGTGCCAGCACCGGATCGGACAGGGCGATAGAGACCCAGTACTTC. Translating gives CASTGSDRAIETQYF.

The V call is TRBV19, the J call TRBJ1-1; perhaps TRBD1 as D (6 bases). CDR1 LNHDA and CDR2 SQIVND come from the germline V gene (reference sequence). The CDR3 runs 12 residues. V lost 6 bases to trimming and J lost 5 bases, with 10 bases between them. The CDR3 loop reads CASRGGGTEAFF. The CDR3 DNA follows: TGTGCCAGTAGGGGAGGGGGGACTGAAGCTTTCTTT.

The genes are TRBV7-8 and TRBJ1-2; D is perhaps TRBD1 (5 bases). Per the germline V gene, CDR1 is SGHVS and CDR2 is FQNEAQ. With 11 bases removed from V and 4 bases from J, the gap between germline ends came to 17 bases. The CDR3 runs to 13 residues. Here the CDR3 reads CALGGRFGYGYTF. CDR3 DNA sequence: TGTGCCCTGGGGGGGAGGTTTGGCTATGGCTACACCTTC.

This sequence joins TRBV19 and TRBJ1-6; D unresolved. The CDR3 extends over 14 amino acids. Germline assignment: CDR1 LNHDA and CDR2 SQIVND (reference sequence). V was clipped by 5 bases and J by 2 bases, with 7 bases between them. The CDR3: CASSGEAYNSPLHF. The CDR3 DNA sequence: TGTGCCAGTAGTGGGGAGGCCTATAATTCACCCCTCCACTTT.

This clone came up once. The chain joins TRBV6-5 to TRBJ2-2, with 8 bases that match TRBD1. Germline lookup yields CDR1 MNHEY and CDR2 SVGAGI. This CDR3 has 15 residues. V trimming: 6 bases; J trimming: 7 bases; junction bases outside the gene matches: 10. CDR3 loop: CASSSTGAGLGELFF. The CDR3 DNA is TGTGCCAGCAGCTCGACAGGGGCGGGGCTCGGGGAGCTGTTTTTT.

The chain couples TRBV12-5 to TRBJ1-1, with D tentatively TRBD1 (5 bases). CDR1 and CDR2 (germline): LGHNT, FRNRAP. The CDR3 covers 14 residues. V lost 3 bases and J 1 base, leaving 9 bases between the germline ends. The CDR3 coding sequence is TGTGCTAGTGGTTTAGCAGGGTCGAACACTGAAGCTTTCTTT. Its translation: CASGLAGSNTEAFF. Together with reference TRBV12-5 and TRBJ1-1, the CDR3 gives the full variable domain: DARVTQTPRHKVTEMGQEVTMRCQPILGHNTVFWYRQTMMQGLELLAYFRNRAPLDDSGMPKDRFSAEMPDATLATLKIQPSEPRDSAVYFCASGLAGSNTEAFFGQGTRLTVV.

This clone was counted between two and nine times. The chain combines TRBV19 with TRBJ1-2; TRBD1 is a possible D gene (5 bases). The ends were cut back, 5 bases at V and 4 bases at J, with 8 bases in the middle. The CDR3 is 12 residues long. CDR1 and CDR2 (germline): LNHDA, SQIVND (reference sequence). Here the CDR3 DNA reads TGTGCCAGTAGTCCTCAGGGCTATGGCTACACCTTC. Protein: CASSPQGYGYTF.

This chain links TRBV7-3 with TRBJ2-3, with D possibly matching TRBD2 (5 bases). CDR3 length equals 18 residues. Trimming removed 2 bases from V and 0 bases from J, with 18 bases in between. CDR1 is SGHTA and CDR2 is FQGTGA in the germline V gene. The CDR3 loop is CASSLERVVRLSTDTQYF. The CDR3 DNA reads TGTGCCAGCAGCTTAGAGAGGGTAGTCCGACTAAGCACAGATACGCAGTATTTT. The full variable domain, with the rest looked up from reference TRBV7-3 and TRBJ2-3, is GAGVSQTPSNKVTEKGKYVELRCDPISGHTALYWYRQSLGQGPEFLIYFQGTGAADDSGLPNDRFFAVRPEGSVSTLKIQRTERGDSAVYLCASSLERVVRLSTDTQYFGPGTRLTVL.